The clone carrying this TCR beta chain was counted a few times. The antigen is unknown. The sample originates from a study of T cells in tumors after PD-1 blockade. Across the whole study: A subset received ongoing vismodegib 150 mg daily alongside anti-PD-1 therapy.

Profiled with immunoSEQ multiplex PCR; TCRdb holds only in-frame clones, not every one. This table holds tens of thousands of clones, just under 80% found once. Study conclusions and caveats: Peripheral recruitment is suggested, as some novel exhausted tumor clones were in pre-treatment blood.

V dropped 6 bases and J dropped 3 bases, with 11 bases sitting between them. The CDR3 consists of 13 residues. The germline CDR1 and CDR2 sequences are MNHEY and SVGAGI. The sequencing here drew on PBMCs, taken before anti-PD-1 treatment. The V call is TRBV6-5, the J call TRBJ1-2; no reliable D call. The sequence derives from a human donor with basal cell carcinoma. CDR3 amino acids: CASSPAPYYGYTF. CDR3 DNA: TGTGCCAGCAGCCCGGCACCCTACTATGGCTACACCTTC.